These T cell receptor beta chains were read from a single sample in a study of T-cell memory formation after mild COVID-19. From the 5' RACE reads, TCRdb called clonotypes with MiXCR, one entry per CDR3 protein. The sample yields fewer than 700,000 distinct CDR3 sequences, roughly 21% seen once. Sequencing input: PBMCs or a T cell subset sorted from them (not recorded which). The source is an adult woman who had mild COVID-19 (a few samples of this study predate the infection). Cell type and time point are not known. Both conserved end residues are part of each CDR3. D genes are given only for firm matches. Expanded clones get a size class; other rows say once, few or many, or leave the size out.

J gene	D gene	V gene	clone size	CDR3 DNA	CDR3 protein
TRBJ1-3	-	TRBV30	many	TGTGCCTGGAGTGTTTCTGGGGGATTAACCGGAAACACCATATATTTT	CAWSVSGGLTGNTIYF
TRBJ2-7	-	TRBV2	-	TGTGCCAGCAGTGAAGCGTTCCGTTCGGGGAATTACGAGCAGTACTTC	CASSEAFRSGNYEQYF
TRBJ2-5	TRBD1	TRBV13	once	TGTGCCAGCAGCTTTCAACTCTCCGGGACAGGGGCTGAAGAGACCCAGTACTTC	CASSFQLSGTGAEETQYF
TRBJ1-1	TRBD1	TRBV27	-	TGTGCCAGCAGGCGACAGGGAGACACTGAAGCTTTCTTT	CASRRQGDTEAFF
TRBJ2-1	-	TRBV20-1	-	TGCAGTGCTAAGACGAAGAGGGACGGGTACAATGAGCAGTTCTTC	CSAKTKRDGYNEQFF
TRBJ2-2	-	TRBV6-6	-	TGTGCCAGCAGTTCGACAGCCCCCGGGGAGCTGTTTTTT	CASSSTAPGELFF
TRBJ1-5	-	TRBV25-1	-	TGTGCCAGCAGTGGAGGGGGAGTAGGGCAGCCCCAGCATTTT	CASSGGGVGQPQHF
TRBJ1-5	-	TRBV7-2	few	TGTGCCAGCAGCACCGGGTTACGAAATCAGCCCCAGCATTTT	CASSTGLRNQPQHF
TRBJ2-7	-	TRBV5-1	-	TGCGCCAGCAGCTTGGAGAACAGTCGGTGGGAGCAGTACTTC	CASSLENSRWEQYF
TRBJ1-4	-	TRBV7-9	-	TGTGCCAGCAGCTTGGCCAGCTACGAAAAACTGTTTTTT	CASSLASYEKLFF
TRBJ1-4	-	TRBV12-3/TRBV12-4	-	TGTGCCAGCAGCATGGGGTTCGAAAATGAAAAACTGTTTTTT	CASSMGFENEKLFF
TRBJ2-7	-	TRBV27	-	TGTGCCAGCAGTTTATCATGGGGGGCACCGAATGGGCAGTACTTC	CASSLSWGAPNGQYF
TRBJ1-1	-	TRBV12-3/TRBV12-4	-	TGTGCCAGCAGGAATGGGCAGGTTCCGAACACTGAAGCTTTCTTT	CASRNGQVPNTEAFF
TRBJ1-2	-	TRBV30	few	TGTGCCTGGAGTGTCGGGACTTATGGAGGCTACACCTTC	CAWSVGTYGGYTF
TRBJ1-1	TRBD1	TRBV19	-	TGTGCCAGTAGACCGGGGACAGTAGTCGTATCCCGCACTGAAGCTTTCTTT	CASRPGTVVVSRTEAFF
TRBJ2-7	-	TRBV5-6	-	TGTGCCAGCAGCCTCGGGACGCTAGAGCAGTACTTC	CASSLGTLEQYF
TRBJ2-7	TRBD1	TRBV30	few	TGTGCCTGGAGTCATTACAGGGGGCCGAGGGAGCAGTACTTC	CAWSHYRGPREQYF
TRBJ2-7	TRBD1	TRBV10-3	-	TGTGCCATCAGTGGTGGGCAGGGACAGGGGCGGAACGAGCAGTACTTC	CAISGGQGQGRNEQYF
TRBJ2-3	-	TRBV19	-	TGTGCCAGTAGTACAGGGGCCGCAGATACGCAGTATTTT	CASSTGAADTQYF
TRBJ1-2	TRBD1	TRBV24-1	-	TGTGCCACCAGTGACCATGGACAGGGTGGTGGCTACACCTTC	CATSDHGQGGGYTF
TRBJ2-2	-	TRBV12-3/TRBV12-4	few	TGTGCCAGCAGTTTGGTCGTTAACGGGGAGCTGTTTTTT	CASSLVVNGELFF
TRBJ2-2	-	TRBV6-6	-	TGTGCCAGCAGTTACCCCTCGGGGGAGCTGTTTTTT	CASSYPSGELFF
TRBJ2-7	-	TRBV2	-	TGTGCCAGCATCGACGAGGGTCGCGACGAGCAGTACTTC	CASIDEGRDEQYF
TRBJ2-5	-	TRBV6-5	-	TGTGCCAGCAGCCTAAATACAGTACCAGAGACCCAGTACTTC	CASSLNTVPETQYF
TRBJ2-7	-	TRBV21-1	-	TGTGCCAACTCTCCGCCACCGGGACTAGCGGAAGAGCAGTACTTC	CANSPPPGLAEEQYF
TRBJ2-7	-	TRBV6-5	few	TGTGCCAGCAGTTACTCGGAGGGACCCCGCCACGAGCAGTACTTC	CASSYSEGPRHEQYF
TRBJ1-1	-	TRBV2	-	TGTGCCAGCCGACCGGACAGTCTAGGCACTGAAGCTTTCTTT	CASRPDSLGTEAFF
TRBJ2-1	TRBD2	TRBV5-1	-	TGCGCCAGCAGTTCATACCGACTAGCGGGGGGGCAGCACTACAATGAGCAGTTCTTC	CASSSYRLAGGQHYNEQFF